The clone carrying this T cell receptor (beta chain) was seen a few times. CDR3 length: 16 amino acids. V was cut by 2 bases and J by 1 base, with 12 bases left in between. The germline gives CDR1 LGHNA, CDR2 YSLEER. These data are taken from a study of Graves' ophthalmopathy and Graves' hyperthyroidism. Beta-chain TCR CDR3 regions were amplified from RNA transcripts. Investigators did first-round RT-PCR with HTBI primers, then second-round multiplex PCR. TCRdb re-called the multiplex PCR reads through MiXCR, storing one row per CDR3 protein. The sample shows roughly 1.1 million distinct CDR3 sequences, about two fifths of them seen only once. Orbital computed tomography and thyroid ultrasound, along with TRAb, serum thyroxine and clinical symptoms, underpinned diagnosis.

Sequencing input: peripheral blood or thyroid tissue (not recorded which). The TCR originated in an adult man with Graves' hyperthyroidism. The rearrangement links TRBV4-3 to TRBJ1-3; TRBD1 might be the D (6 bases). The CDR3 reads CASSQSRGGSGNTIYF. CDR3 DNA: TGCGCCAGCAGCCAAAGCAGGGGTGGTTCTGGAAACACCATATATTTT.